Listed here are 22 T cell receptor beta chains from one sample, sequenced in a study of T cells in narcolepsy. The repertoire was sequenced with immunoSEQ multiplex PCR; TCRdb's copy has only in-frame clones and lacks some. The top ten hold 11% to 15% of the sample, which has around 18,000 clones, 55% to 75% seen once. Sequences were obtained from CD45RA- memory CD8+ T cells from PBMCs. The source of these receptors is a human donor with narcolepsy.

The chain employs TRBV5-6 and TRBJ1-1; no firm D call. Trimming took off 0 bases at V and 8 bases at J, with 11 bases between the two ends. This CDR3 comprises 13 residues. CDR1 and CDR2 (germline): SGHDT, YYEEEE. The CDR3 DNA reads TGTGCCAGCAGCTTGGCCACCCCCGTAGAAGCTTTCTTT. Amino acids: CASSLATPVEAFF.

This clone was found a few times. J is TRBJ1-3 and V is TRBV27; no firm D call. Germline values: CDR1 MNHEY, CDR2 SMNVEV (reference sequence). Between the trimmed V and J ends, which lost 4 bases and 0 bases, there was a span of 10 bases. The CDR3 is made up of 15 amino acids. CDR3 sequence: CASSSDGASGNTIYF. CDR3 in DNA: TGTGCCAGCAGTTCAGACGGAGCCTCTGGAAACACCATATATTTT.

This chain joins TRBV27 and TRBJ2-7; 12 bases line up with TRBD2. V lost 5 bases, J lost 4 bases, and 9 bases stayed unmatched. This CDR3 region has 16 residues. Germline V gene data show CDR1 as MNHEY and CDR2 as SMNVEV (reference sequence). The chain's CDR3 is CASSPPPSGRGYEQYF. CDR3 DNA sequence: TGTGCCAGCAGTCCCCCCCCTAGCGGGAGGGGTTACGAGCAGTACTTC.

The CDR3 loop reads CASSIGFEAFF. CDR3 DNA sequence: TGTGCCAGTAGTATAGGCTTTGAAGCTTTCTTT. V gene TRBV19 combines with J gene TRBJ1-1; D remains unclear. Trimming shortened V by 1 base and J by 7 bases, and 4 bases separated the two germline ends. Germline loops: CDR1 LNHDA, CDR2 SQIVND (reference sequence). The CDR3 sequence is 11 residues long. The whole variable domain, remainder taken from reference TRBV19 and TRBJ1-1, is DGGITQSPKYLFRKEGQNVTLSCEQNLNHDAMYWYRQDPGQGLRLIYYSQIVNDFQKGDIAEGYSVSREKKESFPLTVTSAQKNPTAFYLCASSIGFEAFFGQGTRLTVV.

The genes are TRBV7-3 and TRBJ2-7; 9 nucleotides align to TRBD1. V shed 5 bases, J shed 6 bases, and the junction held 5 bases outside the gene matches. This CDR3 is 13 amino acids long. The V gene's germline CDR1 is SGHTA and CDR2 FQGTGA. The CDR3 region is CASSVTGGSEQYF. Here the CDR3 DNA reads TGTGCCAGCAGCGTGACAGGGGGATCCGAGCAGTACTTC.

The J gene is TRBJ2-1, the V gene TRBV15, with D possibly TRBD1 on 5 matching bases. Trimming cost V 2 bases and J 5 bases, with 13 bases left between them. The germline gives CDR1 LNHNV, CDR2 YYDKDF (reference sequence). This CDR3 spans 15 amino acids. The CDR3 loop is CATSRTRVVNNEQFF. In DNA form, the CDR3 reads TGTGCCACCAGCAGAACCAGGGTGGTCAACAATGAGCAGTTCTTC. Based on the CDR3 plus reference TRBV15 and TRBJ2-1, the full variable domain is DAMVIQNPRYQVTQFGKPVTLSCSQTLNHNVMYWYQQKSSQAPKLLFHYYDKDFNNEADTPDNFQSRRPNTSFCFLDIRSPGLGDTAMYLCATSRTRVVNNEQFFGPGTRLTVL.

The rearrangement joins TRBV19 to TRBJ2-1, with TRBD2 identical over 9 bases. CDR3 length: 17 amino acids. J was trimmed by 2 bases and V by 1 base; bases with no gene match: 6. Germline V CDR1 and CDR2: LNHDA, SQIVND (reference sequence). The CDR3 protein is CASSIVRGGRPYNEQFF. The DNA of the CDR3 is TGTGCCAGTAGTATAGTGCGGGGGGGACGACCCTACAATGAGCAGTTCTTC.

By proportion, this clone is medium-sized. The chain is built from TRBV4-1 and TRBJ1-2, with a weak D call TRBD1 (5 bases). Germline assignment: CDR1 MGHRA and CDR2 YSYEKL. CDR3 length equals 16 residues. The V gene lost 2 bases and the J gene lost 0 bases, with 13 bases spanning the gap. Written as DNA, the CDR3 is TGCGCCAGCAGCCAACAGTCCGGGGGGGCTAACTATGGCTACACCTTC. Its translation: CASSQQSGGANYGYTF.

For the CDR3, the DNA is TGTGCCAGTAAAAACGGACTGGCCTACGAGCAGTACTTC. Residues: CASKNGLAYEQYF. The V gene is TRBV6-9, the J gene TRBJ2-7, with a tentative D call TRBD2 (5 bases). CDR3 length: 13 residues. Trimming removed 9 bases from V and 2 bases from J, with 14 bases in between. Germline V gene lookup returns CDR1 MNHGY and CDR2 SVAAGI.

With regard to this clone: A much larger clone sits a single nucleotide away, making a read error possible. This chain links TRBV7-3 with TRBJ1-1, with D possibly TRBD1 on 5 matching bases. The CDR3 covers 13 residues. V was clipped by 5 bases and J by 3 bases, with 10 bases between them. The germline V gene encodes CDR1 SGHTA and CDR2 FQGTGA. Here the CDR3 DNA reads TGTGCCAGCAGCCCTCAGGGAGACACTGAAGCTTTCTTT. Protein product: CASSPQGDTEAFF.

This clone turned up a few times. The chain recombines TRBV15 with TRBJ1-5; 8 bases fit TRBD1. Germline V gene sequence: CDR1 LNHNV, CDR2 YYDKDF (reference sequence). The length of the CDR3 is 16 residues. V trimming: 1 base; J trimming: 4 bases; junction bases outside the gene matches: 6. In DNA form, the CDR3 reads TGTGCCACCAGCAGAGCACGGCAGGGGGCAAATCAGCCCCAGCATTTT. It specifies CATSRARQGANQPQHF.

The chain combines TRBV7-9 with TRBJ2-5, with 10 positions matching TRBD1. There are 16 residues in the CDR3. Germline V CDR1 and CDR2: SEHNR, FQNEAQ (reference sequence). V dropped 4 bases and J dropped 2; count of bases not matched to a gene: 7. The CDR3 coding sequence is TGTGCCAGCAGCTCCAGGACAGGGGGGTTTCAAGAGACCCAGTACTTC. The encoded protein is CASSSRTGGFQETQYF. Looking up the rest from reference TRBV7-9 and TRBJ2-5 gives the full variable domain: DTGVSQNPRHKITKRGQNVTFRCDPISEHNRLYWYRQTLGQGPEFLTYFQNEAQLEKSRLLSDRFSAERPKGSFSTLEIQRTEQGDSAMYLCASSSRTGGFQETQYFGPGTRLLVL.

Here the CDR3 reads CSVPGTEAFF. CDR3 DNA: TGCAGCGTCCCAGGGACTGAAGCTTTCTTT. The chain uses TRBV29-1 and TRBJ1-1, with D perhaps TRBD1 (5 bases). The CDR3 runs 10 residues. Trimming took off 6 bases at V and 5 bases at J, with 7 bases between the two ends. Germline CDR1 and CDR2: SQVTM and ANQGSEA.

The chain links TRBV5-1 to TRBJ1-3; no clear D. This CDR3 is built from 13 residues. In germline, CDR1 is SGHRS, CDR2 YFSETQ. The germline V and J ends were trimmed by 5 bases and 3 bases, with 9 bases remaining between them. This CDR3 is CASRKTRGNTIYF. Written as DNA, the CDR3 is TGCGCCAGCAGGAAGACTCGTGGAAACACCATATATTTT. Full variable domain (rest looked up from reference TRBV5-1 and TRBJ1-3): KAGVTQTPRYLIKTRGQQVTLSCSPISGHRSVSWYQQTPGQGLQFLFEYFSETQRNKGNFPGRFSGRQFSNSRSEMNVSTLELGDSALYLCASRKTRGNTIYFGEGSWLTVV.

The chain carries TRBV27 and TRBJ2-2; 8 nucleotides line up with TRBD2. V gave up 6 bases and J gave up 0 bases; unmatched junction bases: 21. Germline V CDR1 and CDR2: MNHEY, SMNVEV (reference sequence). This CDR3 contains 21 residues. CDR3 DNA: TGTGCCAGCAGCCTTGTCGCGCGGGGGGCCTACCGGAGTTCGAACACCGGGGAGCTGTTTTTT. Translated, it gives CASSLVARGAYRSSNTGELFF.

The V and J genes are TRBV9 and TRBJ2-7, with TRBD2 matching over 7 bases. This CDR3 region has 15 residues. Germline V CDR1 and CDR2: SGDLS, YYNGEE. J was trimmed by 2 bases and V by 1 base; bases with no gene match: 6. In DNA form, the CDR3 reads TGTGCCAGCAGCGTAAGCAGCGGGGACGCCTACGAGCAGTACTTC. This encodes CASSVSSGDAYEQYF.

The CDR3: CASSLRDFSSYEQYF. CDR3 nucleotide sequence: TGTGCCAGCAGCCTAAGGGATTTTAGCTCCTACGAGCAGTACTTC. V gene TRBV2 combines with J gene TRBJ2-7; D not certain. With 6 bases removed from V and 0 bases from J, the gap between germline ends came to 15 bases. Germline lookup yields CDR1 SNHLY and CDR2 FYNNEI. This CDR3 has 15 residues. The full variable domain, completed using reference TRBV2 and TRBJ2-7, is EPEVTQTPSHQVTQMGQEVILRCVPISNHLYFYWYRQILGQKVEFLVSFYNNEISEKSEIFDDQFSVERPDGSNFTLKIRSTKLEDSAMYFCASSLRDFSSYEQYFGPGTRLTVT.

As DNA, the CDR3 is TGTGCCAGCAGCCTGGGTCCTACATCCCTCGAGCAGTACTTC. Its protein is CASSLGPTSLEQYF. This chain connects TRBV7-3 to TRBJ2-7, with D unclear. Trimming left V 5 bases short and J 6 bases short, with 17 bases between. There are 14 residues in the CDR3. CDR1 and CDR2 from the germline V gene are SGHTA and FQGTGA.

This chain links TRBV5-6 with TRBJ2-1; D assignment may be TRBD1 or TRBD2 (5 bases each). V lost 3 bases and J lost 4, with 8 bases in between. This CDR3 has 13 amino acids. Looked up from germline, CDR1 is SGHDT and CDR2 is YYEEEE. The chain's CDR3 is CASSWDDYNEQFF. The CDR3 nucleotides are TGTGCCAGCAGCTGGGACGATTACAATGAGCAGTTCTTC.

The CDR3 DNA is TGCACCAGCAGCCAGTCGACACTTAGCGGGAGGTTTACCGGGGAGCTGTTTTTT. This sequence encodes CTSSQSTLSGRFTGELFF. The chain combines TRBV1 with TRBJ2-2; the table calls TRBD2, which could not be checked here. TRBV1 is noted as a pseudogene. This CDR3 region has 18 residues.

This clone came up a few times. This sequence joins TRBV2 and TRBJ1-4; D is ambiguous. Trimming left V 8 bases short and J 7 bases short, with 14 bases between. The CDR3 is 13 residues long. Germline V gene data show CDR1 as SNHLY and CDR2 as FYNNEI. The CDR3 loop is CASLRNWGEKLFF. CDR3 coding DNA: TGTGCCAGCCTCCGCAACTGGGGTGAAAAACTGTTTTTT.

The V and J genes are TRBV5-5 and TRBJ2-5; D unclear. The length of the CDR3 is 13 residues. V was pared by 0 bases and J by 5 bases, with 8 bases between. Germline CDR1 and CDR2: SGHKS and YYEKEE (reference sequence). The CDR3 bases are TGTGCCAGCAGCTTGGACGATGAGGAGACCCAGTACTTC. It translates to CASSLDDEETQYF.